The 7 T cell receptor beta chains below were found in one sample sequenced in a study of monozygotic twins with inflammatory bowel disease. TCRdb reprocessed the 5' RACE reads; each CDR3 protein has one entry and no DNA is given. The sample includes more than 100,000 distinct CDR3 sequences. Source material: blood. The receptors stem from a human donor with ulcerative colitis or Crohn's disease, or a healthy co-twin of an affected twin (not recorded which).

The chain employs TRBV24-1 and TRBJ2-2; TCRdb designates TRBD2, a call that cannot be tested without DNA. Germline CDR1 is KGHDR and CDR2 is SFDVKD. The CDR3 is 16 amino acids. CDR3: CATSDSARSYSGELFF.

The rearrangement uses TRBV12-3 or TRBV12-4 and TRBJ1-3. The CDR3 is 14 amino acids. This CDR3 is CASSLISSGNTIYF.

The CDR3 here is CSACRQEAGTDARYF. The chain carries TRBV20-1 and TRBJ2-3; TCRdb returns TRBD1, unconfirmable since there is no DNA. The CDR3 length is 15 residues. Germline CDR1 reads DFQATT; CDR2 reads SNEGSKA (reference sequence).

This chain connects TRBV7-9 to TRBJ2-5; TCRdb's D call, TRBD1, is unchecked because there is no DNA. The CDR3 runs 14 residues. Germline CDR1 SEHNR, CDR2 FQNEAQ (reference sequence). The CDR3 is CASSLFQGGETQYF.

V gene TRBV24-1 combines with J gene TRBJ2-1; the D call of TRBD2 rests on TCRdb alone, since no DNA is present to check it. The CDR3 extends over 15 amino acids. Per germline, CDR1 KGHDR and CDR2 SFDVKD. The CDR3 protein is CATSDRSSDYNEQFF.

The genes are TRBV7-3 and TRBJ2-3; TCRdb designates TRBD1, a call that cannot be tested without DNA. Germline V gene lookup returns CDR1 SGHTA and CDR2 FQGTGA. CDR3 size: 17 residues. The CDR3 protein is CASSLPDRGLSTDTQYF.

The chain combines TRBV5-1 with TRBJ2-5. Germline V lookup: CDR1 SGHRS, CDR2 YFSETQ. The CDR3 has 14 amino acids. The chain's CDR3 is CASSLVSLQETQYF.